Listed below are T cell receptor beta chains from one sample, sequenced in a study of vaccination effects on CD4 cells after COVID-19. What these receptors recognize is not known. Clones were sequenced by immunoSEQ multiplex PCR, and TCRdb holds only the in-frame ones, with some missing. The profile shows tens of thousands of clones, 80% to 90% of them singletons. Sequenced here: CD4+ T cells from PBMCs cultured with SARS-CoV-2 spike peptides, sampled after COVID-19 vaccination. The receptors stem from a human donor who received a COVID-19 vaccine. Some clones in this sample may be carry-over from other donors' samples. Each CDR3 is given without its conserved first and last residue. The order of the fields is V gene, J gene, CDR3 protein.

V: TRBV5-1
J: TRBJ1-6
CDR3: ASSQGQLNSPLH

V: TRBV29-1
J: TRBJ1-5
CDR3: SVEDPQPQH

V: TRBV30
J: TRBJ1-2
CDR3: AWSKEGRHYGYT

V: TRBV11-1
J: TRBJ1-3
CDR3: ASMRGAYSGNTIY

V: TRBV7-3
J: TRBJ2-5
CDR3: ASSFSGQETQY

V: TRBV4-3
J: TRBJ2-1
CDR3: ASSSRVELAGNNEQF

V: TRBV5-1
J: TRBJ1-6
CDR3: ASSTEGTEYNSPLH

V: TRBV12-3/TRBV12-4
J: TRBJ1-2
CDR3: ASVRGQGYGYT

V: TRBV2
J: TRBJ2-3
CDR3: ASTKEDTQY

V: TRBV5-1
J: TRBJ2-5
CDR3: ASSLQTSGGQETQY

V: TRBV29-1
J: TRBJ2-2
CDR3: SGARGSGELF

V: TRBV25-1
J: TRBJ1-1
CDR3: ASSENDRANTEAF

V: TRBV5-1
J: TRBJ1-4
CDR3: ASSTPQGAGEKLF

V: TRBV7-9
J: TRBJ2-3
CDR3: ASSSTDTQY

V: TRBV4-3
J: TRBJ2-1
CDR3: ASSQDPRGYNEQF

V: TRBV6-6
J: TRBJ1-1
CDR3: ASSYKDTNTEAF

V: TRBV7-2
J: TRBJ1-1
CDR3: ASSLVSGLAF

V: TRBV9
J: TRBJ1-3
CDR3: ASSVSGSGNTIY

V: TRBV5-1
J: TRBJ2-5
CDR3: ASSVQETQY

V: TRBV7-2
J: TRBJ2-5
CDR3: ASTENGVRVGETQY

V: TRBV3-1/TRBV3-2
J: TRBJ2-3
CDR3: ASSHRGSDLSHTDTQY

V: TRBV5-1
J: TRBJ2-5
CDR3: ASSGVGGETQY

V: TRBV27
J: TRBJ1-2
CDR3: ASSLNRGEGNYGYT

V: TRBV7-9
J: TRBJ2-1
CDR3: ASSLTGPSYNEQF

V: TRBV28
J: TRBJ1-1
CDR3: ASTGPAGTEAF

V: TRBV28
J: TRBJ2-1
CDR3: ASSRTSLYEQF

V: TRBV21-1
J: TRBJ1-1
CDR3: AGGHRNTEAF

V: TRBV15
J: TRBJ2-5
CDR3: ATSRDKETQY

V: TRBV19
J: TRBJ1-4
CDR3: ASSPPTNEKLF

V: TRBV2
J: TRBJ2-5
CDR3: ASSYTRQETQY

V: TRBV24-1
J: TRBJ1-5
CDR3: ATSGPGGSQPQH

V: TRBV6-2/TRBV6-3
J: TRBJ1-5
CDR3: ASSSGATGFNQPQH

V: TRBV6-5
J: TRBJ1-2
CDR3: ASRSDTNYGYT

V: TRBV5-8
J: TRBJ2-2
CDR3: ASSLGRTVNTGELF

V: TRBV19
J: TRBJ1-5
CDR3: ASSPKPGANQPQH

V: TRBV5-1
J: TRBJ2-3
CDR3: ASSLAEDRY

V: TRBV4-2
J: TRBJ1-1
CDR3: ASSQDTQVNTEAF

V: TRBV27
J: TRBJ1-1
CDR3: ASSFLMNTEAF

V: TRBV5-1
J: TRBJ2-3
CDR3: ASSLSLSDTQY

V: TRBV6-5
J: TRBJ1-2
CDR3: ASSSGGGGGYT

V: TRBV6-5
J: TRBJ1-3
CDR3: ASSYQNSGNTIY